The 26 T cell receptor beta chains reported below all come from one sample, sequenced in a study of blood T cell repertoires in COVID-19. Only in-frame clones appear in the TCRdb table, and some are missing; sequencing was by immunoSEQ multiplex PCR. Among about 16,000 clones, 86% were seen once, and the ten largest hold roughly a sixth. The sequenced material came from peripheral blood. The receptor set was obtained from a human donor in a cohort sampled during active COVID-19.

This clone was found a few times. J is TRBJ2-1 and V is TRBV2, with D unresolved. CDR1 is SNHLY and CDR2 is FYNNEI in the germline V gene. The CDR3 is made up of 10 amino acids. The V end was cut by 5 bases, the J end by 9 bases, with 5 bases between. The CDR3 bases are TGTGCCAGCAGTCGTTCTGAGCAGTTCTTC. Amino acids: CASSRSEQFF.

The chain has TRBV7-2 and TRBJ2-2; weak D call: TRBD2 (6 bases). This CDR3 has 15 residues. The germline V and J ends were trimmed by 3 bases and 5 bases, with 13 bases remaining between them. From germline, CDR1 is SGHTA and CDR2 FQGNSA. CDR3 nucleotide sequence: TGTGCCAGCAGCTTCCTCGGGGGTGGTACCGGGGAGCTGTTTTTT. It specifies CASSFLGGGTGELFF. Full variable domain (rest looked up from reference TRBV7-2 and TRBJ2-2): GAGVSQSPSNKVTEKGKDVELRCDPISGHTALYWYRQSLGQGLEFLIYFQGNSAPDKSGLPSDRFSAERTGGSVSTLTIQRTQQEDSAVYLCASSFLGGGTGELFFGEGSRLTVL.

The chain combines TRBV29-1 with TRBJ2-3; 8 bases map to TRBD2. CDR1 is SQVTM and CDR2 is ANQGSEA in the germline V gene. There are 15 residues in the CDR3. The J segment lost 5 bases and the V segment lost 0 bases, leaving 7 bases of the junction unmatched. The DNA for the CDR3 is TGCAGCGTTGAAGATCTCGGGGGGGCGGGAGATACGCAGTATTTT. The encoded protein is CSVEDLGGAGDTQYF.

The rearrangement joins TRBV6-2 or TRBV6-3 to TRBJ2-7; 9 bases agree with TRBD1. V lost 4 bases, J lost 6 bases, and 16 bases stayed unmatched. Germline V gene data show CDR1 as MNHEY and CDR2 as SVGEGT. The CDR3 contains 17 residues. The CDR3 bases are TGTGCCAGCAGTTTCCACCCTATGGGACAGGGTTCCGGCGAGCAGTACTTC. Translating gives CASSFHPMGQGSGEQYF.

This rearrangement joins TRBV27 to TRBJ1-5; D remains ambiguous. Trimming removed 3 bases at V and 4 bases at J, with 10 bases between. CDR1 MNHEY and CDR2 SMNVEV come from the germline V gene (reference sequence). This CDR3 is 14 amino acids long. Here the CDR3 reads CASSLAPGNQPQHF. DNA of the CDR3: TGTGCCAGCAGTTTGGCCCCGGGGAATCAGCCCCAGCATTTT.

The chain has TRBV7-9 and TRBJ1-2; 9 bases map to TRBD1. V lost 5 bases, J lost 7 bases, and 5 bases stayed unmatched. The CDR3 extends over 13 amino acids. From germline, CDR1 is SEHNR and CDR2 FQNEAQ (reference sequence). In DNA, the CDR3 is TGTGCCAGCAGCAGGGACAGGGTGGCTGGCTACACCTTC. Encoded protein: CASSRDRVAGYTF.

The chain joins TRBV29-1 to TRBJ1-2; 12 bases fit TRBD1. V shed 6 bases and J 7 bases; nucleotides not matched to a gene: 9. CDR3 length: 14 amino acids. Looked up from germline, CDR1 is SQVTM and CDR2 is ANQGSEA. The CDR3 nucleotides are TGCAGCGTGGGACAGGGGGCAGAAGTAAGTGGCTACACCTTC. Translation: CSVGQGAEVSGYTF.

The CDR3, as DNA: TGTGCCAGCAGCCAAGAGGCGGGGGGGCCCTACAATGAGCAGTTCTTC. Translated: CASSQEAGGPYNEQFF. The V call is TRBV3-1 (or the pseudogene TRBV3-2), the J call TRBJ2-1, with 9 bases aligning to TRBD2. Looked up from germline, CDR1 is LGHDT and CDR2 is YNNKEL (reference sequence). The CDR3 has 16 amino acids. V lost 0 bases to trimming and J lost 2 bases; unmatched junction nucleotides: 2.

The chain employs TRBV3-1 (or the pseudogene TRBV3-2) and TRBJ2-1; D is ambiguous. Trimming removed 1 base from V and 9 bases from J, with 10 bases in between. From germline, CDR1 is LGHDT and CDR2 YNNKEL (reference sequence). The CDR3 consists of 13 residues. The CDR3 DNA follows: TGTGCCAGCAGCCAAGCTGGGCCTGGTGAGCAGTTCTTC. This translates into CASSQAGPGEQFF.

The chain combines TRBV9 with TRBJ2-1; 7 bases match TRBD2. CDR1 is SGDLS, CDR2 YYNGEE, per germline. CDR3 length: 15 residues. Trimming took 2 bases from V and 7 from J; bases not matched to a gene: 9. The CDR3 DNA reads TGTGCCAGCAGCGTCACCACTGCGGGGGTAAATGAGCAGTTCTTC. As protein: CASSVTTAGVNEQFF. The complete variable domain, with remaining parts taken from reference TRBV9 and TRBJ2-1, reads DSGVTQTPKHLITATGQRVTLRCSPRSGDLSVYWYQQSLDQGLQFLIQYYNGEERAKGNILERFSAQQFPDLHSELNLSSLELGDSALYFCASSVTTAGVNEQFFGPGTRLTVL.

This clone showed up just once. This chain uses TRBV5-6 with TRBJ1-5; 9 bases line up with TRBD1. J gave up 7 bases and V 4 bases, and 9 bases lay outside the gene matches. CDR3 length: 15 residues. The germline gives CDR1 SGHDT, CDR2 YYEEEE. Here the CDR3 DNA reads TGTGCCAGCAGCCGAGGGACAGGGTGGTACCAGCCCCAGCATTTT. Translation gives CASSRGTGWYQPQHF.

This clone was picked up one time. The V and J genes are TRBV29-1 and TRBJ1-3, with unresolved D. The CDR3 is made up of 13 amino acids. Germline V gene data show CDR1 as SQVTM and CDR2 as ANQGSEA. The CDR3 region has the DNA TGCGGAGTATCCTGGGGAGCTGGAAACACCATATATTTT. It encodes CGVSWGAGNTIYF.

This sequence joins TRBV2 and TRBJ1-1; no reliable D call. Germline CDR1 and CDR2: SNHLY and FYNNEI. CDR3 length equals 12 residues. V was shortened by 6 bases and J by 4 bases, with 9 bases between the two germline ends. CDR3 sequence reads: CASRFEGTEAFF. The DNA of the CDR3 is TGTGCCAGCAGGTTCGAGGGCACTGAAGCTTTCTTT.

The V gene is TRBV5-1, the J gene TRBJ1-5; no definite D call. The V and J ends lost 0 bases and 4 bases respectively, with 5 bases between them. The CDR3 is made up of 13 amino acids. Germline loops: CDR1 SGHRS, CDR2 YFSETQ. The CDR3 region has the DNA TGCGCCAGCAGCTTGGGGAGGAATCAGCCCCAGCATTTT. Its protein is CASSLGRNQPQHF.

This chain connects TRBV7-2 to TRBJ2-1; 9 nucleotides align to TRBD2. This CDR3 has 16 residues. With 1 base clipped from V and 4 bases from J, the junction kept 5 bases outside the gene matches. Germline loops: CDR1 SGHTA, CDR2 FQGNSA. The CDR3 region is CASSLEGAGGYNEQFF. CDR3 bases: TGTGCCAGCAGCTTAGAAGGAGCGGGGGGTTACAATGAGCAGTTCTTC.

CDR3 DNA sequence: TGTGCCAGCAGTGCGACTCCCGGGACAGGTGACAATCAGCCCCAGCATTTT. It translates to CASSATPGTGDNQPQHF. The gene calls are TRBV6-2 or TRBV6-3 and TRBJ1-5, with 8 bases that match TRBD1. Germline V gene lookup returns CDR1 MNHEY and CDR2 SVGEGT. Germline trimming cut 5 bases from V and 3 bases from J; bases unmatched to any gene: 12. There are 17 residues in the CDR3.

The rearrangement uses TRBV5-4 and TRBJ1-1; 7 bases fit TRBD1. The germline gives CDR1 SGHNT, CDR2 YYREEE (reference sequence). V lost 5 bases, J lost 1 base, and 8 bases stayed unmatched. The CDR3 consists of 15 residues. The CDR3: CASRLTGNRNTEAFF. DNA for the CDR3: TGTGCCAGCAGGTTGACAGGGAATAGGAACACTGAAGCTTTCTTT.

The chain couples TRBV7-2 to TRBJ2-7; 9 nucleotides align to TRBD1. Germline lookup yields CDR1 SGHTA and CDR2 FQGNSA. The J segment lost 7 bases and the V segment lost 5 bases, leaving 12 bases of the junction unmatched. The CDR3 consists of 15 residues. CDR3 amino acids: CASSHRQGGPGEQYF. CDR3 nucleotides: TGTGCCAGCAGCCACCGACAGGGGGGGCCCGGGGAGCAGTACTTC.

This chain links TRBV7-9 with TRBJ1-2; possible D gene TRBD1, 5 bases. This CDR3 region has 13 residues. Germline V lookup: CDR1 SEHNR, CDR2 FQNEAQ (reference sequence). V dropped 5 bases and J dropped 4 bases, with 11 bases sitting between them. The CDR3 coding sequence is TGTGCCAGCAGCCCAACAGGAGTCTATGGCTACACCTTC. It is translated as CASSPTGVYGYTF.

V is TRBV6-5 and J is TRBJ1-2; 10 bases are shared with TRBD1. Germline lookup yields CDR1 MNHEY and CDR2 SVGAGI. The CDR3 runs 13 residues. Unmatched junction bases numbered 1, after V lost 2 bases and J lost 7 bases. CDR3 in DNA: TGTGCCAGCAGTTACGGGACAGGGGTTGGCTACACCTTC. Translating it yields CASSYGTGVGYTF.

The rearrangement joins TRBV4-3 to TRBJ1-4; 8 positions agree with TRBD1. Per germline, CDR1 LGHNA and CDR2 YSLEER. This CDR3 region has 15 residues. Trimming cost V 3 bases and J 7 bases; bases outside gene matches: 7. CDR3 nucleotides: TGCGCCAGCAGCCATTTTTCAGGACAGGGTGAAAAACTGTTTTTT. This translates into CASSHFSGQGEKLFF.

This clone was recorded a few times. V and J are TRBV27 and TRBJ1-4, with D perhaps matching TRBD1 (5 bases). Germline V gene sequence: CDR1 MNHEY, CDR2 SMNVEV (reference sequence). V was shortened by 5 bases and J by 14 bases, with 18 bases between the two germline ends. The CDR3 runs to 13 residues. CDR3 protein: CASSIVGGGRLFF. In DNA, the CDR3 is TGTGCCAGCAGTATCGTTGGGGGGGGTCGGCTGTTTTTT.

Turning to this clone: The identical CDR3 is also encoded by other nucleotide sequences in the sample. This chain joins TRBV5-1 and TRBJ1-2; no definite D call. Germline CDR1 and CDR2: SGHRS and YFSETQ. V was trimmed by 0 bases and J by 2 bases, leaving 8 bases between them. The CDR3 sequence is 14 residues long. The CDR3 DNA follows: TGCGCCAGCAGCTTGGGGGCGGGGAACTATGGCTACACCTTC. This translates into CASSLGAGNYGYTF.

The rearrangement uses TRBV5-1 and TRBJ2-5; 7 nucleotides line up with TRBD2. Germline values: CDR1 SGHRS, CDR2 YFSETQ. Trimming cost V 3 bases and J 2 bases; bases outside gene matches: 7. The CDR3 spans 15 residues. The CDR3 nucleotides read TGCGCCAGCAGCTCCTGGGGGGGGGATCAAGAGACCCAGTACTTC. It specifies CASSSWGGDQETQYF.

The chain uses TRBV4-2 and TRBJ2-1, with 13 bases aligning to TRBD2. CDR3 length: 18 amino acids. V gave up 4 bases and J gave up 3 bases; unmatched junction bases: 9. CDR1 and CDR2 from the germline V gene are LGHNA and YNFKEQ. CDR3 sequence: CASSPGTSGVPDYNEQFF. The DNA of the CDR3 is TGTGCCAGCAGCCCCGGGACTAGCGGGGTCCCCGACTACAATGAGCAGTTCTTC.

The CDR3 DNA reads as TGTGCCAGCAGCCCCGGGACAGGGGGCAATGAGCAGTTCTTC. Protein product: CASSPGTGGNEQFF. The chain combines TRBV6-6 with TRBJ2-1, with TRBD1 identical over 11 bases. CDR3 length: 14 amino acids. CDR1 is MNHNY and CDR2 is SVGAGI in the germline V gene (reference sequence). V lost 6 bases, J lost 6 bases, and 4 bases stayed unmatched.